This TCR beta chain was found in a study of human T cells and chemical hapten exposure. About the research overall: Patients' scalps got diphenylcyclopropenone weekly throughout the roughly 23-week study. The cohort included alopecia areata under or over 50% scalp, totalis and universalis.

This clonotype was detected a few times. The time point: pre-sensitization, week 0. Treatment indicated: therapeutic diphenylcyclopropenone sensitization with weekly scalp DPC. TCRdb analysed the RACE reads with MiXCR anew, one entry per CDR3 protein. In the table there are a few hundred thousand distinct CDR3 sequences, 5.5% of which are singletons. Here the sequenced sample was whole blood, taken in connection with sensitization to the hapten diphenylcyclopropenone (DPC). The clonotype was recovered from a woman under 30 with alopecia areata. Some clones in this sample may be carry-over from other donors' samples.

The CDR3 coding sequence is TGTGCCAGCAGCTTGGTCGGCAGTATGAACACTGAAGCTTTCTTT. It yields the protein CASSLVGSMNTEAFF. V is TRBV5-4 and J is TRBJ1-1; D gene uncertain. Germline-derived CDR1 and CDR2 are SGHNT and YYREEE (reference sequence). This CDR3 comprises 15 residues. The ends were cut back, 0 bases at V and 0 bases at J, with 9 bases in the middle.